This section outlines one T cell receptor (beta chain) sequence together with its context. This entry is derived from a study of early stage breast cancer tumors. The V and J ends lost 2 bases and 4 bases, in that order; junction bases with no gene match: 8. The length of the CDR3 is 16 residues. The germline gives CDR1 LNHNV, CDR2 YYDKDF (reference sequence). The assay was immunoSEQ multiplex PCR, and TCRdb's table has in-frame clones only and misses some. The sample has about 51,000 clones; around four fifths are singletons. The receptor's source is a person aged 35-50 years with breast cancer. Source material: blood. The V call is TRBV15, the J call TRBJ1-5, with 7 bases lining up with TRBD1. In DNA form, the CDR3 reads TGTGCCACCAGCAGAACTCCGGGACAGAATAATCAGCCCCAGCATTTT. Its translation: CATSRTPGQNNQPQHF.